These 14 T cell receptor beta chains came from one sample sequenced in a study of blood T cell repertoires in COVID-19. The data were produced by immunoSEQ multiplex PCR, yet TCRdb's version contains in-frame clones alone and is incomplete. The sample records around 70,000 clones, approximately 86% being singletons. Sequenced input: peripheral blood. These receptors came from a human donor in a cohort sampled during active COVID-19.

The chain combines TRBV5-4 with TRBJ1-6, with a weak D call TRBD1 (5 bases). The germline V gene has CDR1 SGHNT and CDR2 YYREEE (reference sequence). The CDR3 sequence is 15 residues long. The V end lost 4 bases, the J end lost 2 bases, and 10 bases lay between the germline ends. DNA of the CDR3: TGTGCCAGCAGCGCCCGACAGCCCTATAATTCACCCCTCCACTTT. Translation gives CASSARQPYNSPLHF.

The chain employs TRBV3-1 (or the pseudogene TRBV3-2) and TRBJ2-7; D is perhaps TRBD2 (6 bases). The V gene's germline CDR1 is LGHDT and CDR2 YNNKEL (reference sequence). The CDR3 sequence is 15 residues long. The germline V and J ends were trimmed by 4 bases and 5 bases, with 18 bases remaining between them. The CDR3 nucleotides read TGTGCCAGCAGCCCGACTAGAGTTACATATAACGAGCAGTACTTC. It codes for CASSPTRVTYNEQYF.

The V call is TRBV11-2, the J call TRBJ2-5; D remains ambiguous. V was trimmed by 1 base and J by 4 bases, leaving 13 bases between them. Per the germline V gene, CDR1 is SGHAT and CDR2 is FQNNGV. This CDR3 is built from 15 residues. The CDR3 nucleotides read TGTGCCAGCAGCTTAGCGGGTGAGGAGCGAGAGACCCAGTACTTC. As protein: CASSLAGEERETQYF.

The rearrangement joins TRBV6-2 or TRBV6-3 to TRBJ2-5; D uncertain. V was cut by 2 bases and J by 7 bases, with 5 bases left in between. The CDR3 consists of 11 residues. CDR1 and CDR2 (germline): MNHEY, SVGEGT. DNA of the CDR3: TGTGCCAGCAGTTACGGCGGGACCCAGTACTTC. This translates into CASSYGGTQYF.

The chain uses TRBV6-6 and TRBJ2-7; 8 positions match TRBD2. Germline V lookup: CDR1 MNHNY, CDR2 SVGAGI (reference sequence). The CDR3 loop spans 12 amino acids. V was clipped by 6 bases and J by 4 bases; unmatched bases: 2. The CDR3 reads CASRSGGYEQYF. Here the CDR3 DNA reads TGTGCCAGCAGGAGCGGGGGTTACGAGCAGTACTTC.

This clone was seen a few times. This chain connects TRBV7-9 to TRBJ2-7, with 7 bases aligning to TRBD2. The trim removed 5 bases at V and 8 bases at J, leaving 15 bases unmatched. There are 15 residues in the CDR3. Looked up from germline, CDR1 is SEHNR and CDR2 is FQNEAQ (reference sequence). Here the CDR3 DNA reads TGTGCCAGCAGCCCCCATTTTGACATGGGGACTAAGCAGTACTTC. This gives the protein CASSPHFDMGTKQYF.

The rearrangement links TRBV7-2 to TRBJ1-2; 9 nucleotides line up with TRBD1. Unmatched junction bases numbered 14, after V lost 4 bases and J lost 8 bases. The germline gives CDR1 SGHTA, CDR2 FQGNSA. The CDR3 is 16 amino acids. CDR3 sequence: CASSSQGAQGLRGYTF. The DNA of the CDR3 is TGTGCCAGCAGCTCACAGGGGGCGCAGGGTCTGCGCGGCTACACCTTC.

This clone was detected once. The chain combines TRBV4-1 with TRBJ2-7; TRBD1 matches at 7 bases. Per the germline V gene, CDR1 is MGHRA and CDR2 is YSYEKL. V lost 0 bases and J lost 0; bases outside the gene matches: 2. CDR3 length: 15 residues. The CDR3 DNA reads as TGCGCCAGCAGCCAAGAACAGGGGAACTCCTACGAGCAGTACTTC. Its translation is CASSQEQGNSYEQYF.

The chain carries TRBV18 and TRBJ1-1; tentative D call: TRBD1 (5 bases). Trimming removed 2 bases from V and 5 bases from J, with 9 bases in between. The CDR3 covers 13 residues. Germline CDR1 and CDR2: KGHSH and LQKENI. The CDR3 region has the DNA TGTGCCAGCTCACCAGCAGGGAGGACTGAAGCTTTCTTT. Translated, it gives CASSPAGRTEAFF.

The V gene is TRBV19, the J gene TRBJ1-1; D is ambiguous. Germline CDR1 reads LNHDA; CDR2 reads SQIVND (reference sequence). Trimming took off 3 bases at V and 4 bases at J, with 3 bases between the two ends. The CDR3 consists of 11 residues. The CDR3 DNA follows: TGTGCCAGTAGTATCCTCACTGAAGCTTTCTTT. It codes for CASSILTEAFF. The full variable domain, with the rest looked up from reference TRBV19 and TRBJ1-1, is DGGITQSPKYLFRKEGQNVTLSCEQNLNHDAMYWYRQDPGQGLRLIYYSQIVNDFQKGDIAEGYSVSREKKESFPLTVTSAQKNPTAFYLCASSILTEAFFGQGTRLTVV.

This rearrangement joins TRBV5-1 to TRBJ2-1, with TRBD2 matching over 10 bases. This CDR3 is built from 19 residues. Germline V CDR1 and CDR2: SGHRS, YFSETQ. V lost 2 bases and J lost 5; bases outside the gene matches: 16. CDR3 sequence reads: CASSFASGGFVTADNEQFF. CDR3 DNA: TGCGCCAGCAGCTTTGCTAGCGGGGGATTTGTGACTGCGGACAATGAGCAGTTCTTC.

This rearrangement joins TRBV3-1 (or the pseudogene TRBV3-2) to TRBJ1-2; 8 bases map to TRBD1. CDR3 length: 13 amino acids. The germline gives CDR1 LGHDT, CDR2 YNNKEL (reference sequence). V lost 1 base to trimming and J lost 8 bases; unmatched junction nucleotides: 3. CDR3 sequence reads: CASSQAGTGGYTF. Written as DNA, the CDR3 is TGTGCCAGCAGCCAAGCGGGGACAGGCGGCTACACCTTC.

The chain carries TRBV19 and TRBJ2-5, with 7 bases fitting TRBD1. Germline CDR1 LNHDA, CDR2 SQIVND (reference sequence). This CDR3 spans 13 amino acids. V was pared by 9 bases and J by 1 base, with 5 bases of the junction left unmatched. CDR3 DNA sequence: TGTGCCAGCGGATCAGGGGGCCAAGAGACCCAGTACTTC. This encodes CASGSGGQETQYF.

This chain uses TRBV7-2 with TRBJ1-5; D perhaps matches TRBD1 (5 bases). The germline gives CDR1 SGHTA, CDR2 FQGNSA. V was pared by 5 bases and J by 4 bases, with 15 bases between. This CDR3 has 15 residues. DNA of the CDR3: TGTGCCAGCAGCGTAGGGGACTTTCGGAATCAGCCCCAGCATTTT. This codes for CASSVGDFRNQPQHF.